The rows below give T cell receptor beta chains drawn from one sample of a study of blood T cells in healthy people across ages. From the 5' RACE reads, TCRdb called clonotypes with MiXCR, one entry per CDR3 protein. The data show over 600,000 distinct CDR3 sequences, with just over 55% seen just once and approximately 24% held by the top ten. Specimen: blood. The receptors were gathered from a man in his forties in good health. Each CDR3 is given with its conserved first and last residue. The D gene is left open where the match is weak. Clone sizes are given selectively: once, few, many, or a class where the clone is expanded.

>TRBJ1-4|NA|NA|TRBV7-9
TGTGCCAGCTCCTACGATGAAAAACTGTTTTTT
CASSYDEKLFF
>TRBJ2-5|NA|NA|TRBV7-2
TGTGCCAGCAGCTTAGGAGGGGACTCTCAAGAGACCCAGTACTTC
CASSLGGDSQETQYF
>TRBJ2-7|many|NA|TRBV29-1
TGCAGCGCGGGACATAGGAGCTCCTACGAGCAGTACTTC
CSAGHRSSYEQYF
>TRBJ2-1|once|NA|TRBV27
TGTGCCAGCAGTTTGTGGGCCCCCGGGGCCAGCTCCTACAATGAGCAGTTCTTC
CASSLWAPGASSYNEQFF
>TRBJ2-1|NA|TRBD2|TRBV11-2
TGTGCCAGCAGCTCTGCTAGCGGGGGGCCTCGCAATGAGCAGTTCTTC
CASSSASGGPRNEQFF
>TRBJ2-5|few|TRBD2|TRBV20-1
TGCAGTGCTAGTGACACTAGCGGGATAAGAGAGACCCAGTACTTC
CSASDTSGIRETQYF
>TRBJ2-7|few|NA|TRBV5-1
TGCGCCAGCAGGGGCGACAGGAGCTCCTACGAGCAGTACTTC
CASRGDRSSYEQYF
>TRBJ2-5|NA|NA|TRBV28
TGTGCCAGCAGTTTTCTGACTGCTAATCAAGAGACCCAGTACTTC
CASSFLTANQETQYF
>TRBJ2-5|NA|NA|TRBV6-5
TGTGCCAGCAGTAGGGGGGGACAGCTCGAGACCCAGTACTTC
CASSRGGQLETQYF
>TRBJ2-3|NA|NA|TRBV6-2/TRBV6-3
TGTGCCAGCATGGCAGGTACGCAGTATTTT
CASMAGTQYF
>TRBJ1-2|NA|NA|TRBV12-3/TRBV12-4
TGTGCCAGCAGTCGCCGGACTTCCTATGGCTACACCTTC
CASSRRTSYGYTF